Reported below is one T cell receptor beta chain. What it recognizes is unknown. This specimen belongs to a study of CD8+ T cells in alopecia areata. General study findings and limits: It was lesional scalp, especially alopecia totalis/universalis, that showed higher clonality than normal scalp.

cDNA serving as the sequencing template came from extracted, reverse transcribed RNA. Profiled with immunoSEQ multiplex PCR; TCRdb holds only in-frame clones, not every one. The sample consists of about 140,000 clones, 40% to 65% of them appearing once. The length of the CDR3 is 13 residues. Germline CDR1 is KGHSH and CDR2 is LQKENI. V lost 8 bases and J lost 5; bases outside the gene matches: 7. This TCR was recovered from a human donor with alopecia areata. V is TRBV18 and J is TRBJ2-7; 9 nucleotides line up with TRBD1. Sequencing was performed on CD4+ T cells sorted from blood, taken at week 0. The CDR3 sequence: CASQLQGANEQYF. In DNA form, the CDR3 reads TGTGCCAGCCAGCTACAGGGGGCCAACGAGCAGTACTTC.